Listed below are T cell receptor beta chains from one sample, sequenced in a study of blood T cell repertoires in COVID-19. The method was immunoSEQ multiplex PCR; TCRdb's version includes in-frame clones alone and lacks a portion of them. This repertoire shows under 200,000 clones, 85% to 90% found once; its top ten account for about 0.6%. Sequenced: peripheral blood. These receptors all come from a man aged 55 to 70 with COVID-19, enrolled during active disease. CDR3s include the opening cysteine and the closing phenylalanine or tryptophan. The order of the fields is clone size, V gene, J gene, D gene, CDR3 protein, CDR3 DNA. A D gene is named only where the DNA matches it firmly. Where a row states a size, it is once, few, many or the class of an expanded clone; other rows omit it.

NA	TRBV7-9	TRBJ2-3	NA	CASRPLVGGQGTDTQYF	TGTGCCAGCAGGCCTCTTGTGGGGGGGCAAGGCACAGATACGCAGTATTTT
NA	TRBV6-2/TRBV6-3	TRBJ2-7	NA	CASSYVEVSSYEQYF	TGTGCCAGCAGTTACGTGGAGGTTTCGTCCTACGAGCAGTACTTC
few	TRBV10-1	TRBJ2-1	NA	CASSESGSTSYNEQFF	TGCGCCAGCAGTGAGTCTGGGAGCACCTCCTACAATGAGCAGTTCTTC
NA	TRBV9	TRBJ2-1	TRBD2	CASSTRLAGRGDNEQFF	TGTGCCAGCAGCACTCGACTAGCGGGGCGGGGGGACAATGAGCAGTTCTTC
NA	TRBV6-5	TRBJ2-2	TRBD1	CASTRQGAYTGELFF	TGTGCCAGCACCAGACAGGGGGCGTACACCGGGGAGCTGTTTTTT
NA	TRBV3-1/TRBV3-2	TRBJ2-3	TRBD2	CASSQKPGTSGTDTQYF	TGTGCCAGCAGCCAAAAGCCCGGGACTAGCGGCACAGATACGCAGTATTTT
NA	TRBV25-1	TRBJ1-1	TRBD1	CASSEDRGPGTEAFF	TGTGCCAGCAGTGAGGACAGGGGACCTGGGACTGAAGCTTTCTTT
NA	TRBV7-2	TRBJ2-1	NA	CASRLGLGANEQFF	TGTGCCAGCCGACTCGGTTTGGGGGCCAATGAGCAGTTCTTC
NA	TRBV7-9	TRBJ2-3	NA	CASSLMEKDTQYF	TGTGCCAGCAGCTTGATGGAGAAAGATACGCAGTATTTT
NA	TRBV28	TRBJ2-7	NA	CASRTEGGFGYEQYF	TGTGCCAGCAGAACGGAGGGTGGTTTCGGGTACGAGCAGTACTTC
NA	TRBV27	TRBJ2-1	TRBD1	CASSLTGTTYNEQFF	TGTGCCAGCTCTTTGACAGGGACAACCTACAATGAGCAGTTCTTC
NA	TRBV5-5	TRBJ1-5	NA	CASSLLQSNQPQHF	TGTGCCAGCAGCTTATTGCAGAGCAATCAGCCCCAGCATTTT
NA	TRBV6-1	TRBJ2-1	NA	CASSEAGGVDEQFF	TGTGCCAGCAGTGAAGCAGGAGGGGTTGATGAGCAGTTCTTC
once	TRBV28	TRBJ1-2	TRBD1	CASSLSIPGQGGYTF	TGTGCCAGCAGTCTATCTATTCCGGGACAGGGAGGCTACACCTTC
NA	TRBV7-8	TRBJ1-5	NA	CASSLMGEGQPQHF	TGTGCCAGCAGCTTAATGGGGGAGGGTCAGCCCCAGCATTTT
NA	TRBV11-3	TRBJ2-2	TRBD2	CASSLAGGTGELFF	TGTGCCAGCAGCCTAGCGGGGGGCACCGGGGAGCTGTTTTTT
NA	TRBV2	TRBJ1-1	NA	CATQAGAEAFF	TGTGCCACTCAGGCGGGGGCTGAAGCTTTCTTT
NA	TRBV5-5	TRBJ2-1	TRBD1	CASSLATGVTNEQFF	TGTGCCAGCAGCTTGGCGACAGGGGTCACAAATGAGCAGTTCTTC
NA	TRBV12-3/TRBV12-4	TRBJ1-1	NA	CASSLLARVSTFF	TGTGCCAGCAGTTTACTCGCTCGGGTTAGTACTTTCTTT
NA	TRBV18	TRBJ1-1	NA	CASSPIGRGSGNTEAFF	TGTGCCAGCTCACCGATTGGGCGGGGGAGCGGGAACACTGAAGCTTTCTTT
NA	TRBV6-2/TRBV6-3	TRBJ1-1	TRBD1	CASSYQDRANTEAFF	TGTGCCAGCAGTTACCAGGACAGGGCGAACACTGAAGCTTTCTTT
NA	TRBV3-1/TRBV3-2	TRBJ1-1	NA	CASSQVCRYRIQWGTEAFF	TGTGCCAGCAGCCAAGTATGTCGCTACAGGATCCAATGGGGCACTGAAGCTTTCTTT
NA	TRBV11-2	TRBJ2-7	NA	CASSLRVELTYEQYF	TGTGCCAGCAGCTTGAGGGTAGAGTTAACCTACGAGCAGTACTTC
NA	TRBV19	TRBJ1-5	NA	CASSIKGDSNQPQHF	TGTGCCAGTAGTATTAAGGGAGATAGCAATCAGCCCCAGCATTTT
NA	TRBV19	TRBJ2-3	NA	CASSGILSFTDTQYF	TGTGCCAGTTCCGGGATACTATCTTTCACAGATACGCAGTATTTT
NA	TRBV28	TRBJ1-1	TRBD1	CASSLSGAQGEAFF	TGTGCCAGCAGTTTATCGGGCGCACAGGGGGAAGCTTTCTTT
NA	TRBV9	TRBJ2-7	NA	CASSPTGGGDEQYF	TGTGCCAGCAGCCCCACAGGGGGAGGGGACGAGCAGTACTTC
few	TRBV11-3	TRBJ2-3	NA	CASSLGGSTDTQYF	TGTGCCAGCAGCTTAGGAGGGAGCACAGATACGCAGTATTTT
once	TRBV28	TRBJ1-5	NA	CASSQDRRRRPQHF	TGTGCCAGCAGCCAAGACAGGCGCCGCCGGCCCCAGCATTTT
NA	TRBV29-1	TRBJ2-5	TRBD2	CSVRGGAETQYF	TGCAGCGTCCGGGGGGGCGCGGAGACCCAGTACTTC
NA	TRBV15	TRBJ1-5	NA	CATSRGQVNQPQHF	TGTGCCACCAGCAGAGGGCAGGTCAATCAGCCCCAGCATTTT
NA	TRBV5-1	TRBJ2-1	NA	CASSSGRDSSYNEQFF	TGCGCCAGCAGCTCCGGTAGGGACTCTTCCTACAATGAGCAGTTCTTC
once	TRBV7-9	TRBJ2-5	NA	CASSLQRSLQETQYF	TGTGCCAGCAGCTTACAGCGGAGCCTCCAAGAGACCCAGTACTTC
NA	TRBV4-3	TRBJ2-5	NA	CASSQEWWGPRSQETQYF	TGCGCCAGCAGCCAAGAATGGTGGGGGCCAAGGAGCCAAGAGACCCAGTACTTC
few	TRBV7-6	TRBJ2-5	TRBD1	CASSLVGTGGGETQYF	TGTGCCAGCAGCTTAGTTGGAACAGGGGGCGGGGAGACCCAGTACTTC
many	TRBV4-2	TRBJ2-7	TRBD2	CASSQAGGAGGQYF	TGTGCCAGCAGCCAAGCTGGGGGCGCGGGAGGGCAGTACTTC
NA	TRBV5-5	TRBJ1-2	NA	CASSRTTLDYGYTF	TGTGCCAGCAGCAGGACAACTTTAGACTATGGCTACACCTTC
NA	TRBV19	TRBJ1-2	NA	CASSIRAGVLGYTF	TGTGCCAGTAGTATCAGGGCAGGGGTTCTTGGCTACACCTTC
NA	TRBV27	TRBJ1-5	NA	CASSSRLETFNQPQHF	TGTGCCAGCAGTTCCAGACTAGAGACCTTCAATCAGCCCCAGCATTTT
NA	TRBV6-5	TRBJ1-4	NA	CASRGGAGDGEKLFF	TGTGCCAGCAGAGGGGGGGCAGGGGATGGTGAAAAACTGTTTTTT
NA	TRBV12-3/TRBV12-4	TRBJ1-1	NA	CASTLNTEAFF	TGTGCCAGCACCCTAAACACTGAAGCTTTCTTT
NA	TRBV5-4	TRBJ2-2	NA	CASSPLPANTGELFF	TGTGCCAGCAGCCCCCTTCCCGCGAACACCGGGGAGCTGTTTTTT
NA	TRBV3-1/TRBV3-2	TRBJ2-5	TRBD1	CASRTGTGGETQYF	TGTGCCAGCAGAACCGGGACAGGGGGAGAGACCCAGTACTTC
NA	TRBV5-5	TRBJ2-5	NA	CASSRLDDRAQETQYF	TGTGCCAGCAGCCGACTAGACGACAGGGCGCAAGAGACCCAGTACTTC
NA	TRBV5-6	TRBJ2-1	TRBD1	CASSFDRVGEQFF	TGTGCCAGCAGCTTTGACAGGGTCGGTGAGCAGTTCTTC
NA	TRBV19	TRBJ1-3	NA	CASSIDYSFSGNTIYF	TGTGCCAGTAGTATAGATTACAGCTTCTCTGGAAACACCATATATTTT
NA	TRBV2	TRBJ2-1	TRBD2	CASTAPGLAVQGEQFF	TGTGCCAGCACCGCCCCGGGACTAGCGGTACAAGGTGAGCAGTTCTTC
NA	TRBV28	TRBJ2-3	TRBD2	CASSYQAVGAGGSTDTQYF	TGTGCCAGCAGTTACCAGGCGGTAGGAGCGGGGGGGAGCACAGATACGCAGTATTTT
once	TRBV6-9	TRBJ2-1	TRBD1	CASSYRRTGGDEQFF	TGTGCCAGCAGTTATCGCCGGACAGGGGGCGATGAGCAGTTCTTC
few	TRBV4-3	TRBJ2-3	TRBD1	CASSRDRTTYTDTQYF	TGCGCCAGCAGCCGGGACAGGACAACCTACACAGATACGCAGTATTTT
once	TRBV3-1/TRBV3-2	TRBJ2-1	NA	CASSLVYNEQFF	TGTGCCAGCAGCCTAGTATACAATGAGCAGTTCTTC
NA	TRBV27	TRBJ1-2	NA	CASSLSYRDSYGYTF	TGTGCCAGCAGTTTATCCTACAGGGATAGCTATGGCTACACCTTC
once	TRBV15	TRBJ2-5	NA	CATSRDPTGQETQYF	TGTGCCACCAGCAGAGATCCAACAGGGCAAGAGACCCAGTACTTC